This T cell receptor (beta chain) was captured by sequencing in a study of OX40 agonist ivuxolimab in advanced cancers. The CDR3 has 15 amino acids. Losses at the gene ends were 3 bases for V and 3 bases for J; bases not matched to a gene: 5. Germline-derived CDR1 and CDR2 are LNHNV and YYDKDF (reference sequence). This clone has just a few counts. The antigen is not known. Method: immunoSEQ multiplex PCR; TCRdb's copy keeps in-frame clones and lacks some. The sample holds more than 80,000 clones; about 90% are singletons and the top ten take 6.5% to 8.5%. Broader study findings: Nonresponders included some who also had low normalized T-cell clonal expansion.

The specimen comprised CD4+ or CD8+ T cells sorted from blood, sampled in a trial of the OX40 agonist ivuxolimab. This chain joins TRBV15 and TRBJ2-3, with TRBD2 matching 8 bases. This receptor was obtained from an adult with an advanced solid tumor such as melanoma, head and neck, liver or kidney cancer. CDR3 bases: TGTGCCACCAGCAGGGGTCGGGGGGGGACAGATACGCAGTATTTT. Translation gives CATSRGRGGTDTQYF.